One and the same sample provided the 20 T cell receptor beta chains below, sequenced in a study of T cells in Graves' hyperthyroidism and ophthalmopathy. TCR beta CDR3 sequences were amplified from RNA transcripts. First-round RT-PCR targeting the TCR CDR3 was performed with the HTBI primer set. A single record per CDR3 protein comes from TCRdb applying MiXCR to the multiplex PCR reads. This table has approximately 700,000 distinct CDR3 sequences, over 40% appearing once. Source material: peripheral blood or thyroid tissue (not recorded which). The receptor set was obtained from an adult man with Graves' disease, either hyperthyroidism or ophthalmopathy (not recorded which).

This chain joins TRBV10-2 and TRBJ1-1; a weak D match, TRBD1 (5 bases). V lost 3 bases, J lost 1 base, and 9 bases lay in between. CDR1 WSHSY and CDR2 SAAADI come from the germline V gene. The CDR3 has 14 residues. CDR3 coding DNA: TGCGCCAGCAGTGATAACGGGGGGAACACTGAAGCTTTCTTT. Encoded protein: CASSDNGGNTEAFF.

The table lists this clonotype with a few counts. V is TRBV20-1 and J is TRBJ1-1, with D tentatively TRBD1 (5 bases). Between the trimmed V and J ends, which lost 0 bases and 3 bases, there was a span of 11 bases. Germline CDR1 reads DFQATT; CDR2 reads SNEGSKA (reference sequence). The CDR3 is made up of 14 amino acids. The CDR3 DNA is TGCAGTGCTAGAGATTGGGGGGTTGACACTGAAGCTTTCTTT. It encodes CSARDWGVDTEAFF.

Comments on this clonotype: One end of the junction does not line up with germline, which may come from a read error. CDR3 in DNA: TGTGCCAGCAGGTACACCGCGGCTAATGAAAAACTGCTTTTT. Encoded protein: CASRYTAANEKLLF. The chain is built from TRBV6-5 and TRBJ1-4; no reliable D call. The CDR3 extends over 14 amino acids. Germline V lookup: CDR1 MNHEY, CDR2 SVGAGI.

This clonotype was seen a few times. V gene TRBV20-1 combines with J gene TRBJ2-5, with D uncertain. CDR3 size: 13 residues. Germline assignment: CDR1 DFQATT and CDR2 SNEGSKA (reference sequence). V was trimmed by 4 bases and J by 1 base, leaving 10 bases between them. This CDR3 reads CSAMKITQETQYF. In nucleotides, the CDR3 is TGCAGTGCTATGAAGATAACCCAAGAGACCCAGTACTTC.

The chain employs TRBV7-2 and TRBJ1-2, with 8 bases lining up with TRBD1. Trimming at V came to 1 base and at J to 6 bases, leaving 4 bases not matched to a gene. The CDR3 has 14 residues. Per the germline V gene, CDR1 is SGHTA and CDR2 is FQGNSA. CDR3 nucleotides: TGTGCCAGCAGCTTAGATAGACAGGGGAATGGCTACACCTTC. Residues: CASSLDRQGNGYTF.

This clonotype was seen only once. It may be a read error: a sequence one base away is much more abundant. The rearrangement uses TRBV2 and TRBJ1-6; no clear D. V was pared by 1 base and J by 4 bases, with 5 bases between. The CDR3 runs 14 residues. Germline V gene lookup returns CDR1 SNHLY and CDR2 FYNNEI. The CDR3: CASSEEAYNSPLHF. The CDR3 DNA reads as TGTGCCAGCAGTGAAGAAGCTTATAATTCACCCCTCCACTTT.

This clonotype was recorded at least ten times. The V and J genes are TRBV20-1 and TRBJ2-5; TRBD2 matches at 8 bases. V lost 5 bases, J lost 5 bases, and 7 bases stayed unmatched. Germline V gene data show CDR1 as DFQATT and CDR2 as SNEGSKA (reference sequence). This CDR3 region has 13 residues. CDR3 in amino acids: CSARRTSRETQYF. CDR3 DNA: TGCAGTGCTCGTCGGACTAGCCGGGAGACCCAGTACTTC.

The J gene is TRBJ1-1, the V gene TRBV29-1; tentative D call: TRBD1 (5 bases). From germline, CDR1 is SQVTM and CDR2 ANQGSEA. The ends were cut back, 2 bases at V and 4 bases at J, with 8 bases in the middle. The CDR3 loop spans 12 amino acids. The CDR3 sequence is CSVESGTTEAFF. DNA of the CDR3: TGCAGCGTTGAATCAGGGACCACTGAAGCTTTCTTT.

This chain joins TRBV7-4 and TRBJ2-7; D ambiguous. The CDR3 contains 11 residues. Trimming left V 8 bases short and J 2 bases short, with 7 bases between. Germline V gives CDR1 SGHVT, CDR2 SQSDAQ. The CDR3 loop is CASGPPYEQYF. The DNA for the CDR3 is TGTGCCAGCGGGCCGCCCTACGAGCAGTACTTC.

The V gene is TRBV2, the J gene TRBJ1-5; 9 bases are shared with TRBD1. V dropped 5 bases and J dropped 11; count of bases not matched to a gene: 4. CDR3 length equals 12 residues. The germline CDR1 and CDR2 sequences are SNHLY and FYNNEI. CDR3 nucleotides: TGTGCCAGCAGTATGACAGGGGGGGCCCAGCATTTT. It yields the protein CASSMTGGAQHF.

The genes are TRBV7-9 and TRBJ2-5; D gene unclear. The J call may be wrong; the DNA end is better matched by TRBJ2-7. The CDR3 length is 13 residues. The V gene's germline CDR1 is SEHNR and CDR2 FQNEAQ (reference sequence). The CDR3 loop is CASSPYESNEQYF. As DNA, the CDR3 is TGTGCCAGCTCGCCCTACGAGTCCAACGAGCAGTACTTC.

This rearrangement joins TRBV20-1 to TRBJ1-2; TRBD1 might be the D (5 bases). The germline V gene has CDR1 DFQATT and CDR2 SNEGSKA (reference sequence). The CDR3 extends over 14 amino acids. Between the trimmed V and J ends, which lost 6 bases and 3 bases, there was a span of 17 bases. In DNA, the CDR3 is TGCAGTGCGACGGAGGGGAGTAACGACTATGGCTACACCTTC. It translates to CSATEGSNDYGYTF.

About this clonotype: Just one base apart from a much larger clone, this may be a read error. V gene TRBV2 combines with J gene TRBJ1-1; D remains ambiguous. Trimming removed 2 bases from V and 3 bases from J, with 10 bases in between. Germline CDR1 is SNHLY and CDR2 is FYNNEI. This CDR3 is built from 14 residues. CDR3 residues: CASSELGEYTEAFF. CDR3 DNA: TGTGCCAGCAGTGAACTTGGGGAGTACACTGAAGCTTTCTTT.

The count of this clonotype is one. The rearrangement uses TRBV2 and TRBJ1-1; D is ambiguous. Germline CDR1 and CDR2: SNHLY and FYNNEI. V shed 4 bases and J shed 0 bases, with 9 bases lying between them. CDR3 size: 14 residues. CDR3 bases: TGTGCCAGCAGTGTCGCACCCGTGAACACTGAAGCTTTCTTT. As protein: CASSVAPVNTEAFF.

This clonotype appeared a few times. The V call is TRBV2, the J call TRBJ1-5; the match to TRBD1 covers 12 bases. CDR3 length: 14 amino acids. With V trimmed by 7 bases and J by 5 bases, 3 bases remained unmatched. CDR1 is SNHLY, CDR2 FYNNEI, per germline. CDR3 region: CASTGTGGDQPQHF. The CDR3 DNA reads TGTGCCAGCACCGGGACAGGGGGCGATCAGCCCCAGCATTTT.

The chain couples TRBV19 to TRBJ1-2; TRBD1 matches at 10 bases. The ends lost 5 bases at V and 6 bases at J; junction bases unmatched: 12. This CDR3 has 16 residues. Germline lookup yields CDR1 LNHDA and CDR2 SQIVND (reference sequence). The CDR3 region is CASSATGGGNAHGYTF. The CDR3 DNA reads as TGTGCCAGTAGTGCGACAGGGGGCGGGAATGCCCATGGCTACACCTTC.

This chain joins TRBV6-5 and TRBJ1-5; 7 nucleotides line up with TRBD1. The CDR3 sequence is 17 residues long. Unmatched junction bases numbered 10, after V lost 4 bases and J lost 1 base. Germline CDR1 is MNHEY and CDR2 is SVGAGI. The CDR3 loop is CASSSRMQGGSNQPQHF. The CDR3 DNA reads as TGTGCCAGCAGTTCAAGAATGCAGGGGGGGAGCAATCAGCCCCAGCATTTT.

This clonotype was recorded many times. CDR3 region: CASSLAGTANSPLHF. The CDR3 bases are TGTGCCAGCAGCTTGGCAGGGACAGCAAATTCACCCCTCCACTTT. The rearrangement joins TRBV7-8 to TRBJ1-6, with 7 bases fitting TRBD1. The CDR3 runs 15 residues. V gave up 3 bases and J gave up 7 bases; unmatched junction bases: 6. Germline CDR1 SGHVS, CDR2 FQNEAQ.

Turning to this clonotype: A much more abundant neighbour one base away suggests this may be a read error. V gene TRBV10-3 combines with J gene TRBJ2-5; TRBD2 matches 9 bases. Germline V gene sequence: CDR1 ENHRY, CDR2 SYGVKD. The CDR3 has 12 amino acids. With V trimmed by 11 bases and J by 9 bases, 10 bases remained unmatched. The DNA for the CDR3 is TGTGCCCAGCGGGAGGCCAGGGAGGCCCAGTACTTC. This codes for CAQREAREAQYF.

This clonotype was detected many times. This chain joins TRBV7-6 and TRBJ2-7; maybe TRBD2 (6 bases). V gave up 5 bases and J gave up 3 bases, with 14 bases separating them. The CDR3 is made up of 14 amino acids. Germline V gene data show CDR1 as SGHVS and CDR2 as FNYEAQ. The CDR3 here is CASSPRDLVYEQYF. The CDR3 DNA follows: TGTGCCAGCAGCCCCCGGGACTTAGTCTACGAGCAGTACTTC.